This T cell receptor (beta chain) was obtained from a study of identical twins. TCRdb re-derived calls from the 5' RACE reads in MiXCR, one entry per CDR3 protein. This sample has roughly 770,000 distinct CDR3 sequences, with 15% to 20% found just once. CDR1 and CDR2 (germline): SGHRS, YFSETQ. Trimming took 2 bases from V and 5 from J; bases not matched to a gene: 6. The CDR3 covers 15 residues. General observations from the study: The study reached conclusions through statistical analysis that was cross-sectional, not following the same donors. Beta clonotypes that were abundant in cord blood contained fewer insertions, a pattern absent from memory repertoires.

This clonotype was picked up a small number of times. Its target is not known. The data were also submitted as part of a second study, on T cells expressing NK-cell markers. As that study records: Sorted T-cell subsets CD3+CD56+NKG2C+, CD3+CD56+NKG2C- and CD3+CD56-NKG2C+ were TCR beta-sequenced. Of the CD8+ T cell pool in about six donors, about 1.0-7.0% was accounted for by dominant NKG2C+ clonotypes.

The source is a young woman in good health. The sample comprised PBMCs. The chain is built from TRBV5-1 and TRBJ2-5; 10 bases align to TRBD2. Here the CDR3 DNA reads TGCGCCAGCAGCTTTTCGCCGGGACTAGCGGAGACCCAGTACTTC. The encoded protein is CASSFSPGLAETQYF.